The T cell receptor (beta chain) described here comes from a study of cytomegalovirus exposure and HLA in healthy donors. Turning to the study itself: Later, an analysis reported that the 120 or so validation repertoires had used the same platform as the approximately 630 first-cohort repertoires. The study's findings and limits: Reportedly, cytomegalovirus status was diagnosed with high sensitivity and specificity.

Using immunoSEQ multiplex PCR, the repertoire was profiled, and TCRdb retains in-frame clones only, with some absent. The sample lists 55,000 to 70,000 clones, 85% to 95% occurring once. This CDR3 is built from 17 residues. From germline, CDR1 is SGDLS and CDR2 YYNGEE. The V and J ends lost 0 bases and 0 bases respectively, with 14 bases between them. A single count supports this clone. Its matching antigen is unknown. Sequencing was carried out using PBMCs. This sequence originates from a man younger than 30 in good health and CMV-seronegative. The chain has TRBV9 and TRBJ2-3; D call uncertain. Written as DNA, the CDR3 is TGTGCCAGCAGCGTAGCTAGTACTGCTGCTAGCACAGATACGCAGTATTTT. This encodes CASSVASTAASTDTQYF.